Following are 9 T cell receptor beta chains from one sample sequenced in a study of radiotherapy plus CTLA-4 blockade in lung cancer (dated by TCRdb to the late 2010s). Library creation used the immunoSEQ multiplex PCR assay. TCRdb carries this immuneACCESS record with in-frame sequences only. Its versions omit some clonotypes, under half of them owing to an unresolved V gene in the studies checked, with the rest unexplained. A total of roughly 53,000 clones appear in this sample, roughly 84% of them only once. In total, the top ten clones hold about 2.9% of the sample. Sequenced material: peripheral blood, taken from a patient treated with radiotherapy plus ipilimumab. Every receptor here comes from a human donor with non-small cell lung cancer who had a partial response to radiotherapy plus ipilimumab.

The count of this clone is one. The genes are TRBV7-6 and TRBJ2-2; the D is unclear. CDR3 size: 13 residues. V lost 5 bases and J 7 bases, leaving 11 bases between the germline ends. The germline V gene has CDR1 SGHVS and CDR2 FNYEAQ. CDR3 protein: CASSPSRHGELFF. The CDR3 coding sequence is TGTGCCAGCAGCCCGAGTCGACACGGGGAGCTGTTTTTT.

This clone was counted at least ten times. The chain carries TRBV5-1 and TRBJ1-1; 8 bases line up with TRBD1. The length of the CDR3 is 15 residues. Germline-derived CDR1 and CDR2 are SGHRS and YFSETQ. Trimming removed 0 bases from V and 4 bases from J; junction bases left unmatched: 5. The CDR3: CASSLGSTGGTEAFF. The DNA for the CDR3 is TGCGCCAGCAGCTTGGGATCTACAGGGGGCACTGAAGCTTTCTTT.

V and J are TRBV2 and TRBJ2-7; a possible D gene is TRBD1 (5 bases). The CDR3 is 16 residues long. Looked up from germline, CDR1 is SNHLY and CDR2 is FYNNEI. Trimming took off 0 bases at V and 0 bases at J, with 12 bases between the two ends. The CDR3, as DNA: TGTGCCAGCAGTGAAGCGCTAGGGGTCAGCTCCTACGAGCAGTACTTC. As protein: CASSEALGVSSYEQYF.

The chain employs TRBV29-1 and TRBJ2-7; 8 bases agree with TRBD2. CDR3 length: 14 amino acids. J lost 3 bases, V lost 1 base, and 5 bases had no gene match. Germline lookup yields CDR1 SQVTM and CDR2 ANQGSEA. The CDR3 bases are TGCAGCGTTGAAGTAGGCCTAGCGGGCTACGAGCAGTACTTC. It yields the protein CSVEVGLAGYEQYF.

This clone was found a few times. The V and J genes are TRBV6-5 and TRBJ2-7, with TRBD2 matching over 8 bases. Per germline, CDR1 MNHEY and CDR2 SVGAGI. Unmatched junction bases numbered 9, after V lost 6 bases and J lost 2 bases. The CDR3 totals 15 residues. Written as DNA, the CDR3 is TGTGCCAGCAGGAACGGACTAGCCCTCCCCTACGAGCAGTACTTC. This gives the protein CASRNGLALPYEQYF.

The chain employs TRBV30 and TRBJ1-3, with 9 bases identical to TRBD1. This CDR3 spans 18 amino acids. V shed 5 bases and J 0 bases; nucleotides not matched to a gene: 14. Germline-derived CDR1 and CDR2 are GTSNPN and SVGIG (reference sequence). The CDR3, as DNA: TGTGCCTGGGGCCCCCGGGACAGGGAAATTTACTCTGGAAACACCATATATTTT. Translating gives CAWGPRDREIYSGNTIYF.

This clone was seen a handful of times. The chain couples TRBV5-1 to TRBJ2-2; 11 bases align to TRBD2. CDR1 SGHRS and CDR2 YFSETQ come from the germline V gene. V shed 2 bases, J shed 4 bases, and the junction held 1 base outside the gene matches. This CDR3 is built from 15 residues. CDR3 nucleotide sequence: TGCGCCAGCAGCTTACTAGCGGGGGCCACCGGGGAGCTGTTTTTT. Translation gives CASSLLAGATGELFF. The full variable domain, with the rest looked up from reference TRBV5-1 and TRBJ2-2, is KAGVTQTPRYLIKTRGQQVTLSCSPISGHRSVSWYQQTPGQGLQFLFEYFSETQRNKGNFPGRFSGRQFSNSRSEMNVSTLELGDSALYLCASSLLAGATGELFFGEGSRLTVL.

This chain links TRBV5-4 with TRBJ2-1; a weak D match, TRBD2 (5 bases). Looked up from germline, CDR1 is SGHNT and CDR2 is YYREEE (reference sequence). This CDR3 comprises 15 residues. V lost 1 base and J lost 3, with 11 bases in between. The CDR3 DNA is TGTGCCAGCAGCTTGCGCGGGCATATCTACAATGAGCAGTTCTTC. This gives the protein CASSLRGHIYNEQFF. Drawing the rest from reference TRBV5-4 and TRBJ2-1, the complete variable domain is ETGVTQSPTHLIKTRGQQVTLRCSSQSGHNTVSWYQQALGQGPQFIFQYYREEENGRGNFPPRFSGLQFPNYSSELNVNALELDDSALYLCASSLRGHIYNEQFFGPGTRLTVL.

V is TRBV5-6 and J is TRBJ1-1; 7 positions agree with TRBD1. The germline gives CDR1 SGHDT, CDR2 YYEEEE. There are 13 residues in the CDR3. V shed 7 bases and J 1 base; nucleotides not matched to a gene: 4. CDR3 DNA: TGTGCCAGCCTCGGACAGGCGAACACTGAAGCTTTCTTT. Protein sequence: CASLGQANTEAFF.